This T cell receptor (beta chain) was captured in a study of cytomegalovirus exposure and HLA in healthy donors. As for the study in general: Early release data held 75 million to 100 million unique TCRs from HLA-typed donors.

Germline V CDR1 and CDR2: MNHNY, SVGAGI (reference sequence). The trim removed 6 bases at V and 5 bases at J, leaving 4 bases unmatched. CDR3 size: 14 residues. Both 60 Vbeta primers and 13 Jbeta primers went into the PCR. This table comes from immunoSEQ multiplex PCR, and its TCRdb copy is limited to in-frame clones, with some not included. The top ten clones hold roughly 4.2% of a sample with around 99,000 clones, 77% of them seen once. This chain links TRBV6-6 with TRBJ2-1; 10 bases map to TRBD2. This receptor was obtained from a male donor in good health and CMV-seronegative. The sample comprised PBMCs. The CDR3 nucleotides read TGTGCCAGCAGCTGGACTAGCGGCAACAATGAGCAGTTCTTC. Its translation is CASSWTSGNNEQFF.